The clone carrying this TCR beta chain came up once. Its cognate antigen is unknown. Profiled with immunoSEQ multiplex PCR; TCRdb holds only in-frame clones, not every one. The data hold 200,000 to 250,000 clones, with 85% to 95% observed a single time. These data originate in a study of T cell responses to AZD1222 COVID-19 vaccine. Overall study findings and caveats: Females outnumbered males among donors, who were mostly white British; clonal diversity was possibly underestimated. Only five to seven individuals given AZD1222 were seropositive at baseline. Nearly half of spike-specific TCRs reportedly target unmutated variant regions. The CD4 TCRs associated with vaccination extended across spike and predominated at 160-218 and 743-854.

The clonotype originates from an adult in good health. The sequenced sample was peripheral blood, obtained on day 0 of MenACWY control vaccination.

The CDR3 nucleotides read TGTGCCAGCAGCAAAGGAGAGCGGGGGACGGCGGAGACCCAGTACTTC. This gives the protein CASSKGERGTAETQYF. The chain uses TRBV21-1 and TRBJ2-5; TRBD2, as called in the table, went unchecked against the DNA. TRBV21-1 is a pseudogene segment. This CDR3 is built from 16 residues.